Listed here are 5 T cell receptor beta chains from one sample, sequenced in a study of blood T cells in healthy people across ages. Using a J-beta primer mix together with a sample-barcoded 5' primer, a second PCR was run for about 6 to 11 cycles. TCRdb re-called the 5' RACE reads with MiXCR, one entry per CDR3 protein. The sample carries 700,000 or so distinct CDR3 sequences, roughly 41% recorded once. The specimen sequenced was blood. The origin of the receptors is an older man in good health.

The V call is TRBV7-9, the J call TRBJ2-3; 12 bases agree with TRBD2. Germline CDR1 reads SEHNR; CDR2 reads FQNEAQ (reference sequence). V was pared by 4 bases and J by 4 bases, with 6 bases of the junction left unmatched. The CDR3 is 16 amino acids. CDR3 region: CASSSLAGGFADTQYF. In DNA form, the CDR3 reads TGTGCCAGCAGCTCTCTAGCGGGGGGGTTCGCAGATACGCAGTATTTT.

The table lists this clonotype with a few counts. CDR3 amino acids: CASRGAGALVYEQYF. The CDR3 DNA reads TGTGCCAGCAGGGGGGCAGGGGCCCTCGTCTACGAGCAGTACTTC. The chain uses TRBV6-2 or TRBV6-3 and TRBJ2-7, with D tentatively TRBD1 (6 bases). The CDR3 runs to 15 residues. V was cut by 6 bases and J by 3 bases, with 18 bases left in between. From germline, CDR1 is MNHEY and CDR2 SVGEGT.

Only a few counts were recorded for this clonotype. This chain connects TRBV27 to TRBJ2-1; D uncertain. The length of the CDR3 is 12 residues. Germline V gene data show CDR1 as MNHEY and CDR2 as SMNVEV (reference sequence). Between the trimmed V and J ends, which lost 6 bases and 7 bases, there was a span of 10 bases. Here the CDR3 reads CASRTVVNEQFF. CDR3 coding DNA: TGTGCCAGCAGAACGGTTGTAAATGAGCAGTTCTTC.

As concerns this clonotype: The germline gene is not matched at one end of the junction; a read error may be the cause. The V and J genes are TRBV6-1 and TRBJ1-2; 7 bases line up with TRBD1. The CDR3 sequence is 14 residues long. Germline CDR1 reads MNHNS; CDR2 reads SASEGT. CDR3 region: CASSESPQGYGCTF. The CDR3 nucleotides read TGTGCCAGCAGTGAAAGCCCACAGGGGTATGGCTGCACCTTC.

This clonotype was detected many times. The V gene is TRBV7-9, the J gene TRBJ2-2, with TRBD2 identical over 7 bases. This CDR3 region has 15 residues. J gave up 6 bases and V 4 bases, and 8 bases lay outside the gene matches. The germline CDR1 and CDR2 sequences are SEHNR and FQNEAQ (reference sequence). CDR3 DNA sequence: TGTGCCAGCAGCTCCGGAGCGGGGCGCGCCGGGGAGCTGTTTTTT. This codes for CASSSGAGRAGELFF. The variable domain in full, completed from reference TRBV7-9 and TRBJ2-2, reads DTGVSQNPRHKITKRGQNVTFRCDPISEHNRLYWYRQTLGQGPEFLTYFQNEAQLEKSRLLSDRFSAERPKGSFSTLEIQRTEQGDSAMYLCASSSGAGRAGELFFGEGSRLTVL.